The TCR beta chain described here comes from a study of shared clonotypes between healthy human individuals. Background on the study: Every donor yielded three CD4 naive, three CD4 memory, two CD8 naive and one CD8 memory plate. General observations from the study: Naive CD4 clonotype sharing across several donors was approximately 5%. The low donor count limited represented genetic and exposure-history diversity.

This table comes from immunoSEQ multiplex PCR, and its TCRdb copy is limited to in-frame clones, with some not included. This sample has about 2 million clones, with 90% to 95% found just once. V was clipped by 0 bases and J by 0 bases, with 9 bases between them. There are 15 residues in the CDR3. The germline V gene has CDR1 SEHNR and CDR2 FQNEAQ (reference sequence). To note about this clone: Its antigen remains unidentified. Other DNA sequences in this specimen translate into the identical CDR3.

Sequencing used naive CD4+ T cells sorted from blood. The sample's subset: CD45RA+ positively selected. This TCR came from a man in his late teens or twenties in good health. The gene calls are TRBV7-9 and TRBJ2-7; D may be TRBD2 (5 bases). The CDR3 DNA follows: TGTGCCAGCAGCTTAGCCGGGAAAAGCTCCTACGAGCAGTACTTC. Protein product: CASSLAGKSSYEQYF.